The clone carrying this T cell receptor (beta chain) was seen ten or more times. Antigen: not known. The data are from a study of spatial heterogeneity in lung cancer. Study information: Where present, follow-up PBMC were sequenced a median of roughly two years after resection. There were, on average, more than ten raw-read appearances for each unique TCR and UMI combination.

Time point indicated: blood at routine non-recurrence follow-up after resection. Material for sequencing was whole RNA from tumor, nontumor lung or frozen PBMC, left unsorted. This CDR3 has 16 residues. CDR1 is LGHNA, CDR2 YSLEER, per germline. Trimming removed 0 bases from V and 3 bases from J; junction bases left unmatched: 6. From the 5' RACE reads, TCRdb called clonotypes with MiXCR, one entry per CDR3 protein. The sample lists 45,000 to 50,000 distinct CDR3 sequences; about 12% were seen once. General observations from the study: Ubiquitous expanded tumor TCRs showed up in blood more at resection than follow-up.

This TCR was sampled from a male donor with early-stage non-small cell lung cancer. Source: PBMCs, taken at follow-up. The J gene is TRBJ2-3, the V gene TRBV4-3; 7 positions match TRBD2. Here the CDR3 DNA reads TGCGCCAGCAGCCAAGATCGCGGGGGACCGACAGATACGCAGTATTTT. Amino acids: CASSQDRGGPTDTQYF.